These T cell receptor beta chains were read from a single sample in a study of response to subunit inactivated influenza vaccine. TCRdb reprocessed the RT-PCR reads with MiXCR, giving one entry per CDR3 protein. The sample lists about 500,000 distinct CDR3 sequences, 16% occurring once. This sample comprised CD4+ T cells sorted from PBMCs, obtained approximately 25 months after vaccination. These receptors were obtained from a man between 50 and 69 years old who received an inactivated influenza vaccine. Each CDR3 is given with its conserved first and last residue. Fields, in order: clone size, J gene, D gene, V gene, CDR3 protein, CDR3 DNA. D genes are given only for firm matches. Clone size is given for some rows only: seen once, a few or many times, or a class if the clone is expanded.

many,TRBJ1-5,TRBD1,TRBV20-1,CSAGTGRENQPQHF,TGCAGTGCTGGGACAGGGCGTGAGAATCAGCCCCAGCATTTT
few,TRBJ2-2,-,TRBV7-2,CASSPFQGELFF,TGTGCCAGCAGCCCATTTCAAGGGGAGCTGTTTTTT
few,TRBJ2-5,-,TRBV11-2,CASSLDIAQETQYF,TGTGCCAGCAGCTTAGATATAGCGCAAGAGACCCAGTACTTC
few,TRBJ1-2,-,TRBV28,CASRNYGTLDYGYTF,TGTGCCAGCAGAAACTACGGGACGTTGGACTATGGCTACACCTTC
-,TRBJ2-1,-,TRBV7-6,CASSPQPNYNEQFF,TGTGCCAGCAGCCCCCAGCCGAATTACAATGAGCAGTTCTTC
few,TRBJ1-2,TRBD1,TRBV7-2,CASSPRGWGEGYTF,TGTGCCAGCAGCCCCAGGGGGTGGGGGGAAGGCTACACCTTC
few,TRBJ2-1,TRBD2,TRBV20-1,CSAPGLAGIYNEQFF,TGCAGTGCTCCGGGACTAGCGGGTATCTACAATGAGCAGTTCTTC
-,TRBJ2-1,-,TRBV7-8,CASSLVGSARVLNEQFF,TGTGCCAGCAGCTTAGTCGGGTCCGCGAGGGTCCTCAATGAGCAGTTCTTC
-,TRBJ2-1,-,TRBV20-1,CSAREDYQEQFF,TGCAGTGCCCGTGAGGACTACCAAGAGCAGTTCTTC
few,TRBJ2-3,TRBD1,TRBV18,CASSPRQGVTDTQYF,TGTGCCAGCTCACCACGCCAGGGGGTCACAGATACGCAGTATTTT
-,TRBJ2-7,-,TRBV29-1,CSVITGLPPNYEQYF,TGCAGCGTGATAACCGGGCTCCCGCCTAACTACGAGCAGTACTTC
-,TRBJ2-1,-,TRBV11-2,CASSRPTGWDYNEQFF,TGTGCCAGCAGCCGCCCTACAGGGTGGGATTACAATGAGCAGTTCTTC
-,TRBJ2-3,-,TRBV11-1,CASSPTRTNTDTQYF,TGTGCCAGCAGCCCAACGAGGACAAACACAGATACGCAGTATTTT
-,TRBJ2-6,-,TRBV29-1,CSVSYASGANVLTF,TGCAGCGTGTCCTATGCCTCTGGGGCCAACGTCCTGACTTTC
-,TRBJ2-3,-,TRBV6-1,CASKWSGSRTDTQYF,TGTGCCAGCAAATGGAGCGGAAGTCGCACAGATACGCAGTATTTT
-,TRBJ2-1,-,TRBV27,CASSRDSGVAGPSYNEQFF,TGTGCCAGCAGTAGGGATAGCGGTGTGGCTGGGCCTTCCTACAATGAGCAGTTCTTC
-,TRBJ1-4,-,TRBV6-1,CASSEARHRELFF,TGTGCCAGCAGTGAAGCTCGCCACAGGGAACTGTTTTTT
few,TRBJ2-7,-,TRBV20-1,CSARGPKEYEQYF,TGCAGTGCTAGAGGTCCCAAGGAATACGAGCAGTACTTC
-,TRBJ1-4,-,TRBV7-9,CASSLTNTEKLFF,TGTGCCAGCAGCTTAACCAACACTGAAAAACTGTTTTTT
-,TRBJ2-7,TRBD1,TRBV7-8,CASSSGTGEFYEQYF,TGTGCCAGCAGCTCCGGGACAGGGGAATTCTACGAGCAGTACTTC
-,TRBJ1-1,-,TRBV9,CASSVGSRGAEAFF,TGTGCCAGCAGCGTAGGTTCCCGGGGAGCTGAAGCTTTCTTT
-,TRBJ1-1,-,TRBV6-1,CASSPREGTEAFF,TGTGCCAGCAGTCCCAGGGAGGGGACTGAAGCTTTCTTT
-,TRBJ2-2,-,TRBV12-5,CASGLVLGGRPDTGELFF,TGTGCTAGTGGTTTGGTACTGGGTGGCAGGCCGGACACCGGGGAGCTGTTTTTT
few,TRBJ1-3,TRBD1,TRBV7-9,CALTGFSGNTIYF,TGTGCCTTGACAGGGTTCTCTGGAAACACCATATATTTT
-,TRBJ2-4,-,TRBV19,CASTANRPWDIQYF,TGTGCCAGTACCGCTAATCGGCCCTGGGACATTCAGTACTTC
-,TRBJ1-3,-,TRBV7-9,CASSLAQAGAGNTIYF,TGTGCCAGCAGCTTAGCGCAAGCGGGGGCTGGAAACACCATATATTTT
-,TRBJ2-3,TRBD2,TRBV7-2,CASSLASGGVDTQYF,TGTGCCAGCAGCTTAGCGAGCGGGGGGGTAGATACGCAGTATTTT
few,TRBJ2-1,TRBD2,TRBV10-3,CAIRMGLAGGYNNEQFF,TGTGCCATCAGGATGGGACTAGCGGGGGGATACAACAATGAGCAGTTCTTC
-,TRBJ1-2,-,TRBV3-1,CASSPAGDGYTF,TGTGCCAGCAGCCCCGCGGGGGATGGCTACACCTTC
-,TRBJ2-7,-,TRBV5-1,CASSLAGAVQSYEQYF,TGCGCCAGCAGCTTGGCCGGGGCAGTTCAATCCTACGAGCAGTACTTC
-,TRBJ2-7,-,TRBV7-6,CASSPRVFNEQYF,TGTGCCAGCAGCCCCAGGGTTTTCAACGAGCAGTACTTC
-,TRBJ2-5,TRBD2,TRBV10-3,CAIASGGQARETQYF,TGTGCCATCGCTAGCGGGGGGCAGGCCAGAGAGACCCAGTACTTC